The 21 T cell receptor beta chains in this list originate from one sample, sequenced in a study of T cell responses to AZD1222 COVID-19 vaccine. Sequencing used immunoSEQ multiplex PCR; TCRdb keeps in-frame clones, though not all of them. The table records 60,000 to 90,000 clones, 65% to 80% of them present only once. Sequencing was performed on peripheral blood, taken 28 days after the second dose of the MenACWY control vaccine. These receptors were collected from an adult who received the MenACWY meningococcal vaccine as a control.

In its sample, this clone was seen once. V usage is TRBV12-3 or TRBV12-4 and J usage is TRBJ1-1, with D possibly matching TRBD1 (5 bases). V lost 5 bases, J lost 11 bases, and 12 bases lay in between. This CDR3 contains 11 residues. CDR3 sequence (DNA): TGTGCCAGCAGTGTACAGGAGAGGGCTTTCTTT. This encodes CASSVQERAFF.

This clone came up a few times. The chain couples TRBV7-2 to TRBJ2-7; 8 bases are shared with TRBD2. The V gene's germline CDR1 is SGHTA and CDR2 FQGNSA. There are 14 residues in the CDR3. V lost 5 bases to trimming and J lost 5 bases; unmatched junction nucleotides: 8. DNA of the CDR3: TGTGCCAGCAGCATTCTGCGGGAGGCCCACGAGCAGTACTTC. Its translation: CASSILREAHEQYF. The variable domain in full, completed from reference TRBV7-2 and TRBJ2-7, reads GAGVSQSPSNKVTEKGKDVELRCDPISGHTALYWYRQSLGQGLEFLIYFQGNSAPDKSGLPSDRFSAERTGGSVSTLTIQRTQQEDSAVYLCASSILREAHEQYFGPGTRLTVT.

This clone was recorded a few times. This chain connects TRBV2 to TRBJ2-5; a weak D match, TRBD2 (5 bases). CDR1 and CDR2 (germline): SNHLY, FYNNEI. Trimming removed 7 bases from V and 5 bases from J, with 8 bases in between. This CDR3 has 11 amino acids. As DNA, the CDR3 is TGTGCCAGCAACCAGCGGGAGACCCAGTACTTC. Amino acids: CASNQRETQYF.

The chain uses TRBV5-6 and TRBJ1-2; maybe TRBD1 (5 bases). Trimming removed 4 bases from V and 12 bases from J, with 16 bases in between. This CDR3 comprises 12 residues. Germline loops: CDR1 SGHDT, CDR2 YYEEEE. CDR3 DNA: TGTGCCAGCAGCCTAGGGGCAGGGTCCCACACCTTC. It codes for CASSLGAGSHTF. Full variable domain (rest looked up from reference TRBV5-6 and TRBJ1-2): DAGVTQSPTHLIKTRGQQVTLRCSPKSGHDTVSWYQQALGQGPQFIFQYYEEEERQRGNFPDRFSGHQFPNYSSELNVNALLLGDSALYLCASSLGAGSHTFGSGTRLTVV.

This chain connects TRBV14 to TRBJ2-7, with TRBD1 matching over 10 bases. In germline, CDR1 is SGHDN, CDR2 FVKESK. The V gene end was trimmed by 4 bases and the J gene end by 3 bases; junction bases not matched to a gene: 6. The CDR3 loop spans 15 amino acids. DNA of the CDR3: TGTGCCAGCAGCCCCGGGACAGGGGAATTCTACGAGCAGTACTTC. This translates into CASSPGTGEFYEQYF.

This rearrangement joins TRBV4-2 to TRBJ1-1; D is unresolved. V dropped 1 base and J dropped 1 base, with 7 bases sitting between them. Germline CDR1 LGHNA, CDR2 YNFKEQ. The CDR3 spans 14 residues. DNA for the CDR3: TGTGCCAGCAGCCAAGCGTGGGGGAACACTGAAGCTTTCTTT. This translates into CASSQAWGNTEAFF.

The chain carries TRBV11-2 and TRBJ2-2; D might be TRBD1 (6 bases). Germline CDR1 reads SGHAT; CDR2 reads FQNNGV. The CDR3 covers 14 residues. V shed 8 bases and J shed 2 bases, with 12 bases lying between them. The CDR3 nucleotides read TGTGCCAGCGGGCCGGACAGAAACACCGGGGAGCTGTTTTTT. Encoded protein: CASGPDRNTGELFF. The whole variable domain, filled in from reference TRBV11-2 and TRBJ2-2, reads EAGVAQSPRYKIIEKRQSVAFWCNPISGHATLYWYQQILGQGPKLLIQFQNNGVVDDSQLPKDRFSAERLKGVDSTLKIQPAKLEDSAVYLCASGPDRNTGELFFGEGSRLTVL.

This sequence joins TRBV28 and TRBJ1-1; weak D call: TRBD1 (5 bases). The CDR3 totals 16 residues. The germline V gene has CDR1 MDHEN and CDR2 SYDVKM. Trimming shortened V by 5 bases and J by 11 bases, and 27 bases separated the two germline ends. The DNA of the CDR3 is TGTGCCAGCAGTCTATCTTTTGGGACCGCGGTGGAGTGGGCTTTCTTT. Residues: CASSLSFGTAVEWAFF.

The CDR3 nucleotides are TGTGCCAGCAGCGCCGGGGCAGGGGGCGCCGGAAACACCATATATTTT. Translated, it gives CASSAGAGGAGNTIYF. The chain couples TRBV9 to TRBJ1-3; TRBD1 aligns across 8 bases. In germline, CDR1 is SGDLS, CDR2 YYNGEE. The ends lost 3 bases at V and 4 bases at J; junction bases unmatched: 9. CDR3 length: 16 residues.

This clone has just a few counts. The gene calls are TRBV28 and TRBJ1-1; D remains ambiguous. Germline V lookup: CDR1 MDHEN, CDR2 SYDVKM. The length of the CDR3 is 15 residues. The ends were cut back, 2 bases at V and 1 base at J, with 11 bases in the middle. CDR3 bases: TGTGCCAGCAGTTTAGACGGCCGGACGAACACTGAAGCTTTCTTT. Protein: CASSLDGRTNTEAFF. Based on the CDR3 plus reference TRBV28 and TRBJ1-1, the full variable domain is DVKVTQSSRYLVKRTGEKVFLECVQDMDHENMFWYRQDPGLGLRLIYFSYDVKMKEKGDIPEGYSVSREKKERFSLILESASTNQTSMYLCASSLDGRTNTEAFFGQGTRLTVV.

This chain's CDR3 is CASSVGSGGTGTEAFF. The CDR3 coding sequence is TGTGCCAGCAGCGTAGGGAGCGGTGGGACAGGGACTGAAGCTTTCTTT. The V gene is TRBV9, the J gene TRBJ1-1, with 9 bases matching TRBD1. Germline V gives CDR1 SGDLS, CDR2 YYNGEE. V was clipped by 0 bases and J by 5 bases; unmatched bases: 8. This CDR3 has 16 residues.

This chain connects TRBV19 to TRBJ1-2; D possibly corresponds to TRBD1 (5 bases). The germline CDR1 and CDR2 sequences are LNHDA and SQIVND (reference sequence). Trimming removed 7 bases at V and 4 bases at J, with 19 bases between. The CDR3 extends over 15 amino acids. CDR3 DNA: TGTGCCAGTACAACTTATGGCAGGGTGGGCTATGGCTACACCTTC. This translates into CASTTYGRVGYGYTF. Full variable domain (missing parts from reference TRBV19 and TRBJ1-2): DGGITQSPKYLFRKEGQNVTLSCEQNLNHDAMYWYRQDPGQGLRLIYYSQIVNDFQKGDIAEGYSVSREKKESFPLTVTSAQKNPTAFYLCASTTYGRVGYGYTFGSGTRLTVV.

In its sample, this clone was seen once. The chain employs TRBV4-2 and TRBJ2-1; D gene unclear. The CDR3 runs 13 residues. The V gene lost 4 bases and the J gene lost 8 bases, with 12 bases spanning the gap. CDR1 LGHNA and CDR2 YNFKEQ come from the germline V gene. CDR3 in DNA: TGTGCCAGCAGCCCTCACGGAAGGGATGAGCAGTTCTTC. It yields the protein CASSPHGRDEQFF.

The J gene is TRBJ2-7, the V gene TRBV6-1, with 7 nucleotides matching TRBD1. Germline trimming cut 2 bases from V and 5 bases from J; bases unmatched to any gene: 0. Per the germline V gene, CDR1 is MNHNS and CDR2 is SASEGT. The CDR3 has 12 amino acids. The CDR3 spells CASSERGHEQYF. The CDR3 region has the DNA TGTGCCAGCAGTGAAAGGGGGCACGAGCAGTACTTC.

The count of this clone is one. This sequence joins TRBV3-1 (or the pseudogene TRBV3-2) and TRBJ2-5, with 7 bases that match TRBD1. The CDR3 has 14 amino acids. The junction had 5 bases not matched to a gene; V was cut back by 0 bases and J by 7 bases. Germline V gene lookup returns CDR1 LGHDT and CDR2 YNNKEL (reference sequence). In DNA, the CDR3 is TGTGCCAGCAGCCAAGAAGGGGCAGGGGGGACCCAGTACTTC. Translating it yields CASSQEGAGGTQYF.

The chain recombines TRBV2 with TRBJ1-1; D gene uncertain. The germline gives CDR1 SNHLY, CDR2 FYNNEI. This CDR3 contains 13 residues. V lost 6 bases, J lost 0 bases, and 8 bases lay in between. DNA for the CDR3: TGTGCCAGCAGGATGACGGTGAACACTGAAGCTTTCTTT. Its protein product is CASRMTVNTEAFF. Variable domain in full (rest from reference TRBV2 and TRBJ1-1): EPEVTQTPSHQVTQMGQEVILRCVPISNHLYFYWYRQILGQKVEFLVSFYNNEISEKSEIFDDQFSVERPDGSNFTLKIRSTKLEDSAMYFCASRMTVNTEAFFGQGTRLTVV.

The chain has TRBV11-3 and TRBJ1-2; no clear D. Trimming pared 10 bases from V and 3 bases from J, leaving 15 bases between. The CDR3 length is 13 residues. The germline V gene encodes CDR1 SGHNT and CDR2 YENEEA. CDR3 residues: CAIDGSLHYGYTF. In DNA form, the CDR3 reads TGTGCCATCGACGGGTCTTTACACTATGGCTACACCTTC. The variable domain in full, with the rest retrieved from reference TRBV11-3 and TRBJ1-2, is EAGVVQSPRYKIIEKKQPVAFWCNPISGHNTLYWYLQNLGQGPELLIRYENEEAVDDSQLPKDRFSAERLKGVDSTLKIQPAELGDSAVYLCAIDGSLHYGYTFGSGTRLTVV.

The CDR3 spells CASSQDVASGGETQYF. CDR3 in DNA: TGCGCCAGCAGCCAAGACGTAGCGTCGGGGGGTGAGACCCAGTACTTC. The chain links TRBV4-3 to TRBJ2-5; 7 nucleotides agree with TRBD2. The V and J ends lost 0 bases and 5 bases, in that order; junction bases with no gene match: 9. Germline CDR1 reads LGHNA; CDR2 reads YSLEER. This CDR3 region has 16 residues.

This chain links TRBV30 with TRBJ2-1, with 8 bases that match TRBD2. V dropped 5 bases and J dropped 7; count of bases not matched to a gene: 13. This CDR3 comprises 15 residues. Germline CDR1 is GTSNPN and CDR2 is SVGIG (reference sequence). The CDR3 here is CAWGSGSGGRNEQFF. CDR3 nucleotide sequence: TGTGCCTGGGGAAGCGGGAGTGGGGGCCGGAATGAGCAGTTCTTC.

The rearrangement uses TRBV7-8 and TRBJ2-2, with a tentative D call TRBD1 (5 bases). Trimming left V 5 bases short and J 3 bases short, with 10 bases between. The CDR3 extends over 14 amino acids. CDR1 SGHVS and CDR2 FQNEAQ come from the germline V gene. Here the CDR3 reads CASSHSGYTGELFF. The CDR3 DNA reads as TGTGCCAGCAGCCATTCAGGGTACACCGGGGAGCTGTTTTTT.

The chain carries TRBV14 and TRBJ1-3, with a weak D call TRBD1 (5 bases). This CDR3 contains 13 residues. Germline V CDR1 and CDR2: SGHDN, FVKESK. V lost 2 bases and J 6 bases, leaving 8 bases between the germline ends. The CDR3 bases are TGTGCCAGCAGCCAACCAGGGTCAAACACCATATATTTT. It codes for CASSQPGSNTIYF.